A selection of T cell receptor beta chains follows, all from one sample in a study of blood T cell repertoires in COVID-19. This table comes from immunoSEQ multiplex PCR, and its TCRdb copy is limited to in-frame clones, with some not included. The sample lists about 73,000 clones, roughly 83% occurring once. The sample taken for sequencing was peripheral blood. The receptors derive from a woman aged 55-70 years with acute or convalescent COVID-19. The CDR3 runs from the conserved cysteine through the conserved F or W. A D gene is named only where the DNA matches it firmly. Size is stated for part of the rows, as once, few or many counts, or as a class when the clone is expanded.

j_gene: TRBJ2-7
d_gene: .
v_gene: TRBV11-1
abundance: .
CDR3nt: TGTGCCAGCAGCGAAGGACAGGGAGGGGACGAGCAGTACTTC
CDR3aa: CASSEGQGGDEQYF

j_gene: TRBJ1-2
d_gene: .
v_gene: TRBV12-2
abundance: .
CDR3nt: TGTGCAAGTCGCTTCAGGACAGTTAACTATGGCTACACCTTC
CDR3aa: CASRFRTVNYGYTF

j_gene: TRBJ2-5
d_gene: .
v_gene: TRBV6-4
abundance: .
CDR3nt: TGTGCCAGCAGTGCCCATGGAGGGCGGGAGACCCAGTACTTC
CDR3aa: CASSAHGGRETQYF

j_gene: TRBJ2-2
d_gene: .
v_gene: TRBV2
abundance: .
CDR3nt: TGTGCCAGCAGAGAGGAGTTCGCGAACACCGGGGAGCTGTTTTTT
CDR3aa: CASREEFANTGELFF

j_gene: TRBJ2-2
d_gene: TRBD2
v_gene: TRBV5-1
abundance: .
CDR3nt: TGCGCCAGCAGCCTGCGGGGAGAGACTAGCCTCATCACCGGGGAGCTGTTTTTT
CDR3aa: CASSLRGETSLITGELFF

j_gene: TRBJ1-2
d_gene: .
v_gene: TRBV6-4
abundance: once
CDR3nt: TGTGCCAGCAGTGCAGGGGTCGGAGCTAACTATGGCTACACCTTC
CDR3aa: CASSAGVGANYGYTF

j_gene: TRBJ1-1
d_gene: .
v_gene: TRBV19
abundance: few
CDR3nt: TGTGCCAGTAGTATAGAGCCGGGGGGGATCTACACTGAAGCTTTCTTT
CDR3aa: CASSIEPGGIYTEAFF

j_gene: TRBJ2-4
d_gene: .
v_gene: TRBV27
abundance: once
CDR3nt: TGTGCCAGCAGTCCCTCCCTTCTAGCCAAAAACATTCAGTACTTC
CDR3aa: CASSPSLLAKNIQYF

j_gene: TRBJ1-1
d_gene: TRBD1
v_gene: TRBV5-6
abundance: once
CDR3nt: TGTGCCAGCAGCTATGGACAGGGGGCAGTAGGCACTGAAGCTTTCTTT
CDR3aa: CASSYGQGAVGTEAFF

j_gene: TRBJ1-2
d_gene: TRBD1
v_gene: TRBV6-5
abundance: .
CDR3nt: TGTGCCAGCAGGGTACAGGGGAACTATGGCTACACCTTC
CDR3aa: CASRVQGNYGYTF

j_gene: TRBJ1-4
d_gene: .
v_gene: TRBV7-6
abundance: .
CDR3nt: TGTGCCAGCAGCGCCGATACGGGGGTTGGGGAAAAACTGTTTTTT
CDR3aa: CASSADTGVGEKLFF

j_gene: TRBJ2-3
d_gene: .
v_gene: TRBV3-1/TRBV3-2
abundance: once
CDR3nt: TGTGCCAGCAGCTCCCAAGCTGATACGCAGTATTTT
CDR3aa: CASSSQADTQYF